This TCR beta chain was captured by sequencing in a study of blood T cell repertoires in COVID-19. Study summary: The origin of the acute and convalescent COVID-19 samples was the United States, Italy and Spain.

V was trimmed by 4 bases and J by 0 bases, leaving 10 bases between them. In germline, CDR1 is SGHTA, CDR2 FQGNSA. The CDR3 loop spans 15 amino acids. Assay used: immunoSEQ multiplex PCR; TCRdb lists only in-frame clones, some missing. The data contain approximately 150,000 clones, around nine tenths of them singletons. The receptor's source is an older man with active COVID-19. Sequencing was done on a sample of peripheral blood. The chain uses TRBV7-2 and TRBJ1-3, with unresolved D. The CDR3, as DNA: TGTGCCAGCAGCTACGACGGAGCCTCTGGAAACACCATATATTTT. It encodes CASSYDGASGNTIYF.